This T cell receptor (beta chain) stems from a study of Tregs in tolerant kidney transplant recipients. Unstimulated regulatory T cells (CD4+CD25+CD127-), CD4+CD25- non-regulatory cells, CD4 and CD8 cells were FACS-sorted from thawed PBMCs. Study findings and constraints: Tregs expanded with activated donor B cells seemed most donor-specific. No direct test of biological reproducibility was done here.

Concerning this clone itself: The antigen is undetermined.

The method was immunoSEQ multiplex PCR; TCRdb's version includes in-frame clones alone and lacks a portion of them. The repertoire holds some 240,000 clones, 80% to 85% seen once, with about 0.64% in the top ten. The V and J ends lost 4 bases and 1 base respectively, with 16 bases between them. The CDR3 is 16 amino acids. CDR1 is MGHRA and CDR2 is YSYEKL in the germline V gene. The sample taken for sequencing was CD4+ T cells from blood. The TCR comes from a human donor in good health. This sequence joins TRBV4-1 and TRBJ1-1; a weak D match, TRBD1 (5 bases). CDR3 DNA sequence: TGCGCCAGCAGCCTTCCTACCGGAGGACAGAACACTGAAGCTTTCTTT. Amino acids: CASSLPTGGQNTEAFF.